Sequencing of this T cell receptor (beta chain) was carried out in a study of identical twins. This CDR3 comprises 15 residues. Germline V gene lookup returns CDR1 SGHTA and CDR2 FQGNSA. V was clipped by 2 bases and J by 7 bases; unmatched bases: 8. A universal primer site was incorporated via template switching, and the cDNA contained unique molecular identifiers. TCRdb reanalysed the 5' RACE reads using MiXCR and keeps one entry per CDR3 protein. The sample yields just over 450,000 distinct CDR3 sequences, 12% to 15% seen once. Healthy Caucasians, and only they, were the donors. Overall study results and limits: Cord blood beta clonotypes present at high abundance carried fewer insertions; no such pattern appeared in memory repertoires. Potential partial confounding of zero-insertion analyses by invariant MAIT and iNKT cells was noted.

Only a few counts were recorded for this clonotype. Its target is unknown. The same specimen was also included in a second study, on yellow fever vaccine responses in identical twins.

This sequence originates from a woman in her late teens or twenties in good health. Sequencing used CD4+ T cells sorted from blood. V is TRBV7-2 and J is TRBJ2-7, with 10 bases matching TRBD2. The CDR3 sequence is CASSLQAGGPREQYF. In nucleotides, the CDR3 is TGTGCCAGCAGCTTACAAGCGGGAGGGCCTAGAGAGCAGTACTTC.